One sample yielded the 32 T cell receptor beta chains listed below, sequenced in a study of T cells in Graves' hyperthyroidism and ophthalmopathy. TCR beta CDR3 region amplification was performed from RNA transcripts. RT-PCR in the first round (using the HTBI primer set) targeted the TCR CDR3. TCRdb recomputed calls from the multiplex PCR reads with MiXCR, one row per CDR3 protein. The sample has 750,000 to 900,000 distinct CDR3 sequences, about two fifths seen once; the top ten hold roughly 8.3%. The sequenced sample was blood. The receptors derive from a man aged 18-30 years with Graves' hyperthyroidism.

This CDR3 is CASSLQGDPAYEQYF. CDR3 DNA: TGTGCCAGCAGCTTACAGGGGGACCCAGCCTACGAGCAGTACTTC. The chain links TRBV7-2 to TRBJ2-7; 7 bases fit TRBD1. V lost 2 bases to trimming and J lost 2 bases; unmatched junction nucleotides: 6. Per the germline V gene, CDR1 is SGHTA and CDR2 is FQGNSA. This CDR3 region has 15 residues.

Ten or more counts support this clonotype. This chain uses TRBV29-1 with TRBJ2-7; 7 nucleotides match TRBD2. The length of the CDR3 is 13 residues. The germline gives CDR1 SQVTM, CDR2 ANQGSEA. J lost 2 bases, V lost 6 bases, and 7 bases had no gene match. In DNA form, the CDR3 reads TGCAGCGTCGAAAGCGGGACGACCTACGAGCAGTACTTC. It is translated as CSVESGTTYEQYF.

The chain recombines TRBV2 with TRBJ2-5, with 7 bases fitting TRBD2. Germline V gene data show CDR1 as SNHLY and CDR2 as FYNNEI. This CDR3 spans 12 amino acids. DNA for the CDR3: TGTGCTAGGGAGGGACTTTCAGGGACCCAGTACTTC. As protein: CAREGLSGTQYF.

This clonotype was seen ten or more times. J is TRBJ1-4 and V is TRBV12-3 or TRBV12-4, with 11 bases identical to TRBD1. The CDR3 is 14 residues long. The ends lost 6 bases at V and 8 bases at J; junction bases unmatched: 5. The CDR3: CASRPRDRGEKLFF. The CDR3 DNA is TGTGCCAGCAGACCTCGGGACAGGGGGGAAAAACTGTTTTTT.

This clonotype was detected only a few times. CDR3 coding DNA: TGCAGCGTTGAACCGGGCCCCGGGGAGCTGTTTTTT. Translated: CSVEPGPGELFF. V usage is TRBV29-1 and J usage is TRBJ2-2; D gene unclear. V lost 2 bases and J 6 bases, leaving 7 bases between the germline ends. CDR1 is SQVTM and CDR2 is ANQGSEA in the germline V gene. The CDR3 contains 12 residues.

This clonotype occurred many times. V usage is TRBV19 and J usage is TRBJ1-5; no reliable D call. Germline V gene lookup returns CDR1 LNHDA and CDR2 SQIVND (reference sequence). Trimming cost V 10 bases and J 7 bases, with 14 bases left between them. The CDR3 is 12 amino acids. The CDR3 region is CATKMGDQPQHF. The DNA for the CDR3 is TGTGCCACTAAGATGGGAGACCAGCCCCAGCATTTT. Complete variable domain (other parts from reference TRBV19 and TRBJ1-5): DGGITQSPKYLFRKEGQNVTLSCEQNLNHDAMYWYRQDPGQGLRLIYYSQIVNDFQKGDIAEGYSVSREKKESFPLTVTSAQKNPTAFYLCATKMGDQPQHFGDGTRLSIL.

Ten or more counts support this clonotype. The V and J genes are TRBV20-1 and TRBJ1-3; a weak D match, TRBD1 (5 bases). With 3 bases removed from V and 2 bases from J, the gap between germline ends came to 8 bases. CDR1 and CDR2 from the germline V gene are DFQATT and SNEGSKA (reference sequence). The CDR3 totals 13 residues. CDR3 region: CSASLTAGNTIYF. CDR3 coding DNA: TGCAGTGCTAGTTTGACAGCTGGAAACACCATATATTTT.

V and J are TRBV2 and TRBJ2-2; perhaps TRBD2 as D (5 bases). This CDR3 comprises 14 residues. Germline V gene sequence: CDR1 SNHLY, CDR2 FYNNEI. With 7 bases removed from V and 0 bases from J, the gap between germline ends came to 9 bases. CDR3 loop: CASKRESNTGELFF. CDR3 sequence (DNA): TGTGCCAGCAAGAGGGAGTCGAACACCGGGGAGCTGTTTTTT.

The rearrangement uses TRBV4-3 and TRBJ2-7, with TRBD2 identical over 7 bases. J was trimmed by 3 bases and V by 0 bases; bases with no gene match: 8. CDR3 length: 16 amino acids. Looked up from germline, CDR1 is LGHNA and CDR2 is YSLEER. The CDR3 spells CASSQDHQGGFYEQYF. Written as DNA, the CDR3 is TGCGCCAGCAGCCAAGATCACCAGGGAGGGTTCTACGAGCAGTACTTC.

There are many counts of this clonotype. This chain uses TRBV15 with TRBJ1-5; perhaps TRBD1 as D (5 bases). Germline CDR1 and CDR2: LNHNV and YYDKDF (reference sequence). Trimming took 5 bases from V and 4 from J, leaving 24 bases between them. The CDR3 loop spans 18 amino acids. In DNA form, the CDR3 reads TGTGCCACCAGCGGAATAGCGGACACCCATTTGAGAAATCAGCCCCAGCATTTT. Protein sequence: CATSGIADTHLRNQPQHF.

This clonotype was detected a few times. The rearrangement joins TRBV11-2 to TRBJ1-1; D gene ambiguous. V lost 0 bases and J lost 2, with 10 bases in between. The CDR3 contains 15 residues. The germline CDR1 and CDR2 sequences are SGHAT and FQNNGV. The CDR3 DNA reads as TGTGCCAGCAGCTTAGATCCGCGGGGAAACACTGAAGCTTTCTTT. Translating gives CASSLDPRGNTEAFF.

This clonotype was found a few times. This chain joins TRBV7-2 and TRBJ2-7, with 7 bases that match TRBD1. J gave up 7 bases and V 4 bases, and 7 bases lay outside the gene matches. The CDR3 has 13 residues. Germline V gene lookup returns CDR1 SGHTA and CDR2 FQGNSA. CDR3 coding DNA: TGTGCCAGCAGCTCCCCGACAGGGCTTGAGCAGTACTTC. Translation gives CASSSPTGLEQYF.

The CDR3 region is CATSRGPGAYEQYF. Here the CDR3 DNA reads TGTGCCACCAGCAGAGGGCCAGGGGCCTACGAGCAGTACTTC. This chain links TRBV15 with TRBJ2-7; D possibly corresponds to TRBD1 (6 bases). The ends were cut back, 1 base at V and 2 bases at J, with 9 bases in the middle. CDR1 is LNHNV, CDR2 YYDKDF, per germline (reference sequence). The CDR3 has 14 amino acids.

This clonotype was seen at least ten times. V usage is TRBV29-1 and J usage is TRBJ2-7; D unclear. Germline values: CDR1 SQVTM, CDR2 ANQGSEA. CDR3 length equals 12 residues. V lost 1 base and J lost 4, with 8 bases in between. CDR3 sequence reads: CSVEGEKYEQYF. The CDR3 region has the DNA TGCAGCGTTGAAGGTGAGAAGTACGAGCAGTACTTC.

DNA of the CDR3: TGTGCCAGCAGCTTATCGGGGGGAGATACGCAGTATTTT. This sequence encodes CASSLSGGDTQYF. The chain joins TRBV7-2 to TRBJ2-3; 7 bases map to TRBD2. The germline gives CDR1 SGHTA, CDR2 FQGNSA. With 2 bases clipped from V and 5 bases from J, the junction kept 1 base outside the gene matches. The CDR3 consists of 13 residues.

This clonotype was observed a handful of times. This chain joins TRBV12-3 or TRBV12-4 and TRBJ1-1; 9 nucleotides match TRBD1. Unmatched junction bases numbered 7, after V lost 5 bases and J lost 6 bases. The CDR3 is 14 amino acids. The CDR3 DNA sequence: TGTGCCAGCAGTGCCTGGGACAGGGTCTCTGAAGCTTTCTTT. Translation: CASSAWDRVSEAFF.

In this sample, this clonotype turned up a few times. V is TRBV9 and J is TRBJ2-7; weak D call: TRBD1 (5 bases). Germline lookup yields CDR1 SGDLS and CDR2 YYNGEE. CDR3 size: 14 residues. The germline V and J ends were trimmed by 4 bases and 2 bases, with 13 bases remaining between them. CDR3 region: CASSQGSVPYEQYF. As DNA, the CDR3 is TGTGCCAGCAGCCAGGGCTCGGTTCCCTACGAGCAGTACTTC. The variable domain in full, with the rest retrieved from reference TRBV9 and TRBJ2-7, is DSGVTQTPKHLITATGQRVTLRCSPRSGDLSVYWYQQSLDQGLQFLIQYYNGEERAKGNILERFSAQQFPDLHSELNLSSLELGDSALYFCASSQGSVPYEQYFGPGTRLTVT.

V gene TRBV15 combines with J gene TRBJ1-5; no clear D. Germline CDR1 reads LNHNV; CDR2 reads YYDKDF (reference sequence). V was shortened by 3 bases and J by 0 bases, with 12 bases between the two germline ends. CDR3 length: 16 residues. CDR3 residues: CATSSGEDYSNQPQHF. In DNA form, the CDR3 reads TGTGCCACCAGCAGCGGGGAAGATTATAGCAATCAGCCCCAGCATTTT.

This clonotype was detected only a few times. J is TRBJ2-2 and V is TRBV24-1; D is perhaps TRBD1 or TRBD2 (6 bases each). The CDR3 totals 16 residues. CDR1 is KGHDR, CDR2 SFDVKD, per germline. The V gene lost 0 bases and the J gene lost 3 bases, with 10 bases spanning the gap. This chain's CDR3 is CATSDLAGGDTGELFF. DNA of the CDR3: TGTGCCACCAGTGATTTGGCCGGGGGCGACACCGGGGAGCTGTTTTTT.

This rearrangement joins TRBV9 to TRBJ2-5; 8 nucleotides align to TRBD2. In germline, CDR1 is SGDLS, CDR2 YYNGEE. V was pared by 4 bases and J by 5 bases, with 13 bases of the junction left unmatched. The CDR3 spans 16 residues. CDR3 coding DNA: TGTGCCAGCAGCCAGGATATCGGGGGGGCGGCGGAGACCCAGTACTTC. Translation: CASSQDIGGAAETQYF.

The V gene is TRBV12-3 or TRBV12-4, the J gene TRBJ2-2; 9 bases are a match to TRBD1. This CDR3 is 16 amino acids long. V lost 6 bases, J lost 4 bases, and 9 bases stayed unmatched. Here the CDR3 DNA reads TGTGCCAGCAGCCGGACCGGGGGACAGGGCACCGGGGAGCTGTTTTTT. This encodes CASSRTGGQGTGELFF.

This clonotype was detected a few times. A read error may produce the germline difference seen at one junction end. The chain has TRBV7-2 and TRBJ2-7; 9 bases are shared with TRBD1. This CDR3 region has 14 residues. Per germline, CDR1 SGHTA and CDR2 FQGNSA. The CDR3 coding sequence is TGTGCCAGCAGCTCCAATCTAGTCGGGACAGGGCAAAGATTC. This codes for CASSSNLVGTGQRF.

The rearrangement uses TRBV7-3 and TRBJ1-5; unclear D gene. This CDR3 is 17 amino acids long. Trimming shortened V by 2 bases and J by 3 bases, and 17 bases separated the two germline ends. CDR1 and CDR2 from the germline V gene are SGHTA and FQGTGA. The CDR3 DNA is TGTGCCAGCAGCTTACATGGCCTCCAGGTTCCCAATCAGCCCCAGCATTTT. Protein sequence: CASSLHGLQVPNQPQHF.

About this clonotype: One junction end does not reproduce the germline sequence, and a read error may be involved. The chain employs TRBV5-1 and TRBJ1-1, with a weak D call TRBD1 (5 bases). Germline CDR1 is SGHRS and CDR2 is YFSETQ. The CDR3 spans 14 residues. The CDR3 reads CVSSTTGVWTEAFF. DNA for the CDR3: TGCGTCAGCAGCACAACAGGAGTTTGGACTGAAGCTTTCTTT.

This chain connects TRBV7-9 to TRBJ1-2; maybe TRBD1 (5 bases). The CDR3 totals 13 residues. The V gene's germline CDR1 is SEHNR and CDR2 FQNEAQ (reference sequence). V was trimmed by 7 bases and J by 7 bases, leaving 16 bases between them. DNA for the CDR3: TGTGCCAGCACCCAATGGGGGGGGTTTGGCTACACCTTC. This sequence encodes CASTQWGGFGYTF.

CDR3 residues: CASSLYGQATGELFF. CDR3 coding DNA: TGTGCCAGCAGCTTATACGGGCAGGCGACCGGGGAGCTGTTTTTT. The rearrangement joins TRBV11-2 to TRBJ2-2; D call uncertain. Germline V gene sequence: CDR1 SGHAT, CDR2 FQNNGV. The length of the CDR3 is 15 residues. Trimming cost V 2 bases and J 5 bases, with 12 bases left between them.

Of note for this clonotype: Sequence at one end of the junction differs from germline and may be a read error. The CDR3 DNA is TGCAGTGCTAGCCATCTGGGGACAGACGTATTT. It encodes CSASHLGTDVF. The V gene is TRBV20-1, the J gene TRBJ1-3; TRBD1 matches at 7 bases. This CDR3 has 11 residues. Germline values: CDR1 DFQATT, CDR2 SNEGSKA (reference sequence).

This chain connects TRBV12-3 or TRBV12-4 to TRBJ1-6; D uncertain. CDR3 length: 15 residues. V lost 6 bases and J lost 8, with 17 bases in between. For the CDR3, the DNA is TGTGCCAGCAGCCTTGACCGGGATGCGGATTCACCCCTCCACTTT. Translating it yields CASSLDRDADSPLHF.

This chain links TRBV11-3 with TRBJ1-1, with 9 bases fitting TRBD1. The CDR3 is 16 residues long. The germline gives CDR1 SGHNT, CDR2 YENEEA. With V trimmed by 2 bases and J by 2 bases, 6 bases remained unmatched. The chain's CDR3 is CASSLPADRGNTEAFF. The CDR3 DNA reads as TGTGCCAGCAGCTTACCCGCGGACAGGGGTAACACTGAAGCTTTCTTT. The whole variable domain, remainder taken from reference TRBV11-3 and TRBJ1-1, is EAGVVQSPRYKIIEKKQPVAFWCNPISGHNTLYWYLQNLGQGPELLIRYENEEAVDDSQLPKDRFSAERLKGVDSTLKIQPAELGDSAVYLCASSLPADRGNTEAFFGQGTRLTVV.

This clonotype was seen more than once but under ten times. This chain joins TRBV9 and TRBJ1-1; D is unresolved. The CDR3 totals 13 residues. Trimming removed 6 bases from V and 2 bases from J, with 11 bases in between. CDR1 and CDR2 from the germline V gene are SGDLS and YYNGEE. The CDR3 DNA follows: TGTGCCAGCACCCAGGCTCCCAACACTGAAGCTTTCTTT. Its protein product is CASTQAPNTEAFF.

A note on this clonotype: The junction departs from the called germline gene at one end, perhaps through a read error. This chain connects TRBV5-1 to TRBJ2-7; TRBD1 matches 10 bases. This CDR3 is built from 16 residues. CDR1 SGHRS and CDR2 YFSETQ come from the germline V gene. The CDR3: CASSWSSGQGGDEQYF. CDR3 sequence (DNA): TGTGCCAGCAGTTGGTCGTCCGGACAGGGGGGCGACGAGCAGTACTTC. Variable domain in full (rest from reference TRBV5-1 and TRBJ2-7): KAGVTQTPRYLIKTRGQQVTLSCSPISGHRSVSWYQQTPGQGLQFLFEYFSETQRNKGNFPGRFSGRQFSNSRSEMNVSTLELGDSALYLCASSWSSGQGGDEQYFGPGTRLTVT.

This clonotype was counted ten times or more. The chain links TRBV19 to TRBJ1-1; 7 nucleotides align to TRBD1. CDR1 and CDR2 (germline): LNHDA, SQIVND (reference sequence). The CDR3 sequence is 12 residues long. The V and J ends lost 6 bases and 10 bases, in that order; junction bases with no gene match: 8. The CDR3, as DNA: TGTGCCAGTAGCGCCGGGACAGCCGGAGCTTTCTTT. Protein product: CASSAGTAGAFF.